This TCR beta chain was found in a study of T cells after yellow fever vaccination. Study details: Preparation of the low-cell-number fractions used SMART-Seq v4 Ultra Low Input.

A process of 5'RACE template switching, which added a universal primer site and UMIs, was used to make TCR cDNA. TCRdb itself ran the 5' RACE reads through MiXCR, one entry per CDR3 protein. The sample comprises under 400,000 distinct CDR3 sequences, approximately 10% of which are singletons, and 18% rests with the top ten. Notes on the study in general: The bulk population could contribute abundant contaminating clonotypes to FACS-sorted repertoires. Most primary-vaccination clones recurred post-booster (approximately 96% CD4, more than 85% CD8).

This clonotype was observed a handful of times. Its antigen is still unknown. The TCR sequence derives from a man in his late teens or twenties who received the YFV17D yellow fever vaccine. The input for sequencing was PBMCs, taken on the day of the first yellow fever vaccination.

CDR3 loop: CASTQSGTGFNQPQHF. In DNA, the CDR3 is TGTGCCAGCACCCAATCCGGGACAGGGTTTAATCAGCCCCAGCATTTT. This sequence joins TRBV27 and TRBJ1-5; 9 nucleotides align to TRBD1. Germline CDR1 MNHEY, CDR2 SMNVEV (reference sequence). V shed 7 bases and J 4 bases; nucleotides not matched to a gene: 11. CDR3 length: 16 amino acids.